Shown below are 22 T cell receptor beta chains from a single sample sequenced in a study of blood T cell repertoires in COVID-19. TCRdb's copy holds only in-frame clones and misses some; the assay was immunoSEQ multiplex PCR. Among about 220,000 clones listed, around 82% were seen once. The sample consisted of peripheral blood. The receptors derive from a woman aged 60-75 years with acute or convalescent COVID-19.

The chain joins TRBV5-1 to TRBJ1-4; the D gene is possibly TRBD1 (5 bases). CDR1 is SGHRS, CDR2 YFSETQ, per germline. Trimming shortened V by 1 base and J by 5 bases, and 12 bases separated the two germline ends. CDR3 size: 15 residues. CDR3 in DNA: TGCGCCAGCAGCTTGAATCCAGGGAGGAATGAAAAACTGTTTTTT. It is translated as CASSLNPGRNEKLFF.

The chain employs TRBV7-6 and TRBJ1-2, with 7 bases that match TRBD1. With V trimmed by 1 base and J by 4 bases, 15 bases remained unmatched. CDR3 length: 18 residues. The germline V gene has CDR1 SGHVS and CDR2 FNYEAQ. The CDR3 nucleotides are TGTGCCAGCAGCTTAGACAGACTGGACAGGACGGGGATCTATGGCTACACCTTC. Its translation is CASSLDRLDRTGIYGYTF.

The chain combines TRBV24-1 with TRBJ2-5, with a possible D match to TRBD1 (5 bases). The CDR3 is 18 residues long. Germline V gives CDR1 KGHDR, CDR2 SFDVKD. The V end lost 0 bases, the J end lost 7 bases, and 23 bases lay between the germline ends. The CDR3: CATSDLPGQSPPAGTQYF. CDR3 DNA sequence: TGTGCCACCAGTGATTTGCCAGGACAAAGTCCCCCCGCAGGGACCCAGTACTTC.

The chain combines TRBV28 with TRBJ1-5; D gene unclear. Per the germline V gene, CDR1 is MDHEN and CDR2 is SYDVKM. This CDR3 region has 12 residues. V was shortened by 8 bases and J by 6 bases, with 11 bases between the two germline ends. The CDR3 loop reads CASYGPGQPQHF. As DNA, the CDR3 is TGTGCCAGCTACGGTCCTGGTCAGCCCCAGCATTTT.

This clone turned up a few times. CDR3 sequence (DNA): TGTGCCAGCAGCTACACCGGGACAACGAATTCACCCCTCCACTTT. Protein: CASSYTGTTNSPLHF. The rearrangement links TRBV27 to TRBJ1-6; a possible D gene is TRBD1 (6 bases). Trimming stripped 6 bases from V and 7 bases from J, with 16 bases between. In germline, CDR1 is MNHEY, CDR2 SMNVEV (reference sequence). The CDR3 covers 15 residues.

Concerning this clone: The junction departs from the called germline gene at one end, perhaps through a read error. V is TRBV7-7 and J is TRBJ2-5, with D maybe TRBD1 (6 bases). Germline V lookup: CDR1 SSHAT, CDR2 FNYEAQ (reference sequence). The CDR3 is 15 amino acids. The CDR3 spells CASSSAIGGQETQYF. DNA for the CDR3: TGTGCTAGCAGCTCCGCAATAGGGGGTCAAGAGACCCAGTACTTC.

This clone was seen once. The chain joins TRBV27 to TRBJ1-1; TRBD1 is a possible D gene (5 bases). Trimming removed 3 bases from V and 0 bases from J, with 11 bases in between. The CDR3 is made up of 15 amino acids. Germline lookup yields CDR1 MNHEY and CDR2 SMNVEV (reference sequence). CDR3 amino acids: CASSLGGRMNTEAFF. The CDR3 nucleotides are TGTGCCAGCAGTTTGGGGGGTAGGATGAACACTGAAGCTTTCTTT.

This clone was seen only once. The rearrangement links TRBV30 to TRBJ1-1; 8 positions agree with TRBD1. The CDR3 sequence is 14 residues long. CDR1 is GTSNPN, CDR2 SVGIG, per germline (reference sequence). V lost 2 bases to trimming and J lost 2 bases; unmatched junction nucleotides: 4. The chain's CDR3 is CAWSRTGSNTEAFF. Here the CDR3 DNA reads TGTGCCTGGAGTCGGACAGGGAGTAACACTGAAGCTTTCTTT.

V is TRBV6-1 and J is TRBJ2-5; TRBD2 agrees at 12 bases. After removal of 2 bases from V and 4 bases from J, the junction contained 8 bases not matched to a gene. Germline lookup yields CDR1 MNHNS and CDR2 SASEGT. This CDR3 comprises 17 residues. In DNA, the CDR3 is TGTGCCAGCAGTGAACCCCACCTAGCGGGGGGGCGAGAGACCCAGTACTTC. This gives the protein CASSEPHLAGGRETQYF.

The chain uses TRBV5-4 and TRBJ2-5; tentative D call: TRBD1 (5 bases). V lost 0 bases, J lost 3 bases, and 9 bases lay in between. The CDR3 extends over 14 amino acids. CDR1 SGHNT and CDR2 YYREEE come from the germline V gene (reference sequence). The CDR3 region has the DNA TGTGCCAGCAGCTTGGAAGGACAAAAAGAGACCCAGTACTTC. Amino acids: CASSLEGQKETQYF. The entire variable domain, with the rest obtained from reference TRBV5-4 and TRBJ2-5, is as follows: ETGVTQSPTHLIKTRGQQVTLRCSSQSGHNTVSWYQQALGQGPQFIFQYYREEENGRGNFPPRFSGLQFPNYSSELNVNALELDDSALYLCASSLEGQKETQYFGPGTRLLVL.

Comment on this clone: One end of the junction is discordant with germline, which a read error may explain. J is TRBJ2-2 and V is TRBV7-7; tentatively, D is TRBD2 (6 bases). Germline V gene sequence: CDR1 SSHAT, CDR2 FNYEAQ (reference sequence). The CDR3 loop spans 15 amino acids. The DNA of the CDR3 is TGTGCTAGCAGTATAGCGGAAATGAACACCGGGGAGCTGTTTTTT. Protein sequence: CASSIAEMNTGELFF.

This chain connects TRBV6-5 to TRBJ1-1; no definite D call. Germline CDR1 MNHEY, CDR2 SVGAGI. Trimming stripped 0 bases from V and 0 bases from J, with 5 bases between. The CDR3 sequence is 14 residues long. As DNA, the CDR3 is TGTGCCAGCAGTTACTCGCAGTTGAACACTGAAGCTTTCTTT. Protein: CASSYSQLNTEAFF.

V gene TRBV27 combines with J gene TRBJ1-3; 10 nucleotides agree with TRBD1. CDR3 length: 16 residues. J gave up 3 bases and V 6 bases, and 8 bases lay outside the gene matches. CDR1 and CDR2 from the germline V gene are MNHEY and SMNVEV (reference sequence). This CDR3 is CASRPRQGALGNTIYF. CDR3 in DNA: TGTGCCAGCAGACCCAGACAGGGGGCGCTTGGAAACACCATATATTTT.

This clone showed up just once. This chain uses TRBV4-2 with TRBJ2-7, with D possibly matching TRBD2 (6 bases). This CDR3 is built from 16 residues. Germline V CDR1 and CDR2: LGHNA, YNFKEQ. With 0 bases removed from V and 1 base from J, the gap between germline ends came to 13 bases. CDR3 sequence reads: CASSQDAGPISYEQYF. CDR3 in DNA: TGTGCCAGCAGCCAAGACGCGGGACCCATTTCCTACGAGCAGTACTTC.

This chain uses TRBV2 with TRBJ1-1, with D possibly TRBD1 on 6 matching bases. The CDR3 is 10 residues long. Germline values: CDR1 SNHLY, CDR2 FYNNEI. Trimming stripped 4 bases from V and 14 bases from J, with 11 bases between. The CDR3 DNA reads TGTGCCAGCAGTGTTACAGGGTTATTCTTT. It codes for CASSVTGLFF.

The rearrangement links TRBV6-5 to TRBJ2-7; tentatively, D is TRBD2 (7 bases). Deletions cut 4 bases from V and 2 bases from J, with 15 bases between. This CDR3 region has 15 residues. Germline V gene data show CDR1 as MNHEY and CDR2 as SVGAGI. The CDR3 DNA reads TGTGCCAGCAGTTCCTACAACGGGGGGCCCTACGAGCAGTACTTC. This encodes CASSSYNGGPYEQYF.

The chain combines TRBV19 with TRBJ2-5; possibly TRBD2 for D (5 bases). Germline loops: CDR1 LNHDA, CDR2 SQIVND (reference sequence). V lost 2 bases to trimming and J lost 3 bases, with 10 bases between them. The CDR3 sequence is 14 residues long. CDR3 in DNA: TGTGCCAGTAGTATAAGCGGACCCGAAGAGACCCAGTACTTC. Its translation is CASSISGPEETQYF. Looking up the rest from reference TRBV19 and TRBJ2-5 gives the full variable domain: DGGITQSPKYLFRKEGQNVTLSCEQNLNHDAMYWYRQDPGQGLRLIYYSQIVNDFQKGDIAEGYSVSREKKESFPLTVTSAQKNPTAFYLCASSISGPEETQYFGPGTRLLVL.

This chain's CDR3 is CASSSTGVGTDTQYF. The CDR3 DNA follows: TGTGCCAGTTCGTCTACAGGGGTAGGAACAGATACGCAGTATTTT. The rearrangement uses TRBV19 and TRBJ2-3, with 7 bases fitting TRBD1. Germline V gene lookup returns CDR1 LNHDA and CDR2 SQIVND (reference sequence). J was trimmed by 3 bases and V by 8 bases; bases with no gene match: 11. The CDR3 length is 15 residues.

The V gene is TRBV11-2, the J gene TRBJ1-6; perhaps TRBD1 as D (6 bases). CDR3 length: 14 residues. Per the germline V gene, CDR1 is SGHAT and CDR2 is FQNNGV. V lost 3 bases and J 7 bases, leaving 10 bases between the germline ends. In nucleotides, the CDR3 is TGTGCCAGCAGCTTCCGACAGGCGAATTCACCCCTCCACTTT. Its translation: CASSFRQANSPLHF.

With respect to this clone: One end of the junction fails to match germline, which may point to a read error. The CDR3 DNA reads as TGTGCCAGCAGCCCCAGGGGTAACTATGACTACACCTTC. Its translation is CASSPRGNYDYTF. The genes are TRBV3-1 (or the pseudogene TRBV3-2) and TRBJ1-2, with D perhaps matching TRBD1 (6 bases). The CDR3 spans 13 residues. Germline CDR1 reads LGHDT; CDR2 reads YNNKEL (reference sequence).

The genes are TRBV5-5 and TRBJ1-4; D remains unclear. Germline values: CDR1 SGHKS, CDR2 YYEKEE (reference sequence). The length of the CDR3 is 13 residues. V was pared by 2 bases and J by 8 bases, with 10 bases between. CDR3 loop: CASSFRVQEKLFF. CDR3 coding DNA: TGTGCCAGCAGCTTTCGGGTCCAAGAAAAACTGTTTTTT.

This chain connects TRBV7-9 to TRBJ1-1; 7 positions agree with TRBD1. CDR3 length equals 13 residues. Per the germline V gene, CDR1 is SEHNR and CDR2 is FQNEAQ (reference sequence). V dropped 5 bases and J dropped 2; count of bases not matched to a gene: 2. The CDR3 loop reads CASSPGGNTEAFF. Written as DNA, the CDR3 is TGTGCCAGCAGCCCAGGGGGTAACACTGAAGCTTTCTTT.